Below are 18 T cell receptor beta chains sequenced from a single sample in a study of control samples from healthy donors and cancer patients. This table comes from immunoSEQ multiplex PCR, and its TCRdb copy is limited to in-frame clones, with some not included. The data hold more than 45,000 clones, with roughly 90% observed a single time. Sequenced: PBMCs. These receptors all stem from a young man with colorectal cancer.

The chain carries TRBV5-4 and TRBJ1-1, with D maybe TRBD1 (5 bases). Germline loops: CDR1 SGHNT, CDR2 YYREEE (reference sequence). V was clipped by 5 bases and J by 8 bases, with 22 bases between them. The CDR3 contains 15 residues. CDR3 bases: TGTGCCAGCAGTCCACTGGGGCTTCGCGGCACGGAAGCTTTCTTT. Protein sequence: CASSPLGLRGTEAFF.

This chain links TRBV4-2 with TRBJ1-3; D gene ambiguous. Looked up from germline, CDR1 is LGHNA and CDR2 is YNFKEQ. The ends were cut back, 0 bases at V and 4 bases at J, with 16 bases in the middle. The CDR3 runs 17 residues. The DNA of the CDR3 is TGTGCCAGCAGCCAAGAAGTATTCAACAGCCTCGGAAACACCATATATTTT. This sequence encodes CASSQEVFNSLGNTIYF.

The genes are TRBV3-1 (or the pseudogene TRBV3-2) and TRBJ2-7; 7 bases are a match to TRBD2. The CDR3 is made up of 15 amino acids. Unmatched junction bases numbered 5, after V lost 0 bases and J lost 3 bases. Germline lookup yields CDR1 LGHDT and CDR2 YNNKEL (reference sequence). The chain's CDR3 is CASSQDDSGVYEQYF. CDR3 DNA sequence: TGTGCCAGCAGCCAAGATGACAGCGGGGTCTACGAGCAGTACTTC.

The chain links TRBV2 to TRBJ2-2; TRBD1 matches 7 bases. This CDR3 has 18 residues. Trimming removed 2 bases from V and 2 bases from J; junction bases left unmatched: 11. Germline CDR1 is SNHLY and CDR2 is FYNNEI. As DNA, the CDR3 is TGTGCCAGCAGTGAACCCCGGGACAGACTAATTAACACCGGGGAGCTGTTTTTT. Protein product: CASSEPRDRLINTGELFF.

To note about this clone: At one end the junction does not follow the germline gene, possibly because of a read error. The chain recombines TRBV6-2 or TRBV6-3 with TRBJ1-1, with D tentatively TRBD1 (5 bases). CDR3 length equals 14 residues. The V gene's germline CDR1 is MNHEY and CDR2 SVGEGT. The CDR3 protein is CASRYYRGNTEAFF. The CDR3 nucleotides are TGTGCCAGCAGGTACTATCGGGGCAACACTGAAGCTTTCTTT.

This rearrangement joins TRBV5-1 to TRBJ2-1; D is ambiguous. Germline lookup yields CDR1 SGHRS and CDR2 YFSETQ. Trimming removed 3 bases at V and 7 bases at J, with 8 bases between. This CDR3 has 12 residues. Here the CDR3 reads CASSWTANEQFF. CDR3 nucleotide sequence: TGCGCCAGCAGCTGGACGGCGAATGAGCAGTTCTTC.

This chain connects TRBV7-9 to TRBJ1-1; 7 bases map to TRBD1. Per germline, CDR1 SEHNR and CDR2 FQNEAQ (reference sequence). V dropped 5 bases and J dropped 6; count of bases not matched to a gene: 9. The CDR3 contains 14 residues. The CDR3 here is CASSPSDRVSEAFF. CDR3 DNA sequence: TGTGCCAGCAGCCCTTCTGACAGGGTGTCTGAAGCTTTCTTT.

The chain joins TRBV5-1 to TRBJ1-2, with D tentatively TRBD1 (6 bases). The CDR3 extends over 14 amino acids. Germline V lookup: CDR1 SGHRS, CDR2 YFSETQ. The ends were cut back, 0 bases at V and 7 bases at J, with 13 bases in the middle. Here the CDR3 reads CASSLAPGAGGYTF. DNA of the CDR3: TGCGCCAGCAGCTTGGCCCCAGGGGCTGGTGGCTACACCTTC.

In this sample, this clone turned up once. The chain links TRBV25-1 to TRBJ2-1; 8 nucleotides align to TRBD1. This CDR3 spans 17 amino acids. Unmatched junction bases numbered 7, after V lost 2 bases and J lost 1 base. Germline CDR1 is MGHDK and CDR2 is SYGVNS. As DNA, the CDR3 is TGTGCCAGCAGTGAAGGGCAGGGGGCATCGTCCTACAATGAGCAGTTCTTC. Translated: CASSEGQGASSYNEQFF.

This rearrangement joins TRBV15 to TRBJ2-7, with TRBD1 matching over 11 bases. This CDR3 region has 14 residues. V lost 3 bases to trimming and J lost 6 bases; unmatched junction nucleotides: 4. Germline V gives CDR1 LNHNV, CDR2 YYDKDF (reference sequence). The chain's CDR3 is CATSSGQGALEQYV. The CDR3 coding sequence is TGTGCCACCAGCAGCGGACAGGGGGCTCTCGAGCAGTACGTC.

This clone was recorded once. J is TRBJ1-6 and V is TRBV10-1; D remains unclear. The CDR3 covers 16 residues. Trimming left V 2 bases short and J 0 bases short, with 8 bases between. Looked up from germline, CDR1 is WNHNN and CDR2 is SYGVQD (reference sequence). CDR3 residues: CASSEAFSSYNSPLHF. The CDR3 region has the DNA TGCGCCAGCAGTGAGGCGTTTAGCTCCTATAATTCACCCCTCCACTTT.

The gene calls are TRBV6-5 and TRBJ1-5; D uncertain. The CDR3 consists of 14 residues. Per the germline V gene, CDR1 is MNHEY and CDR2 is SVGAGI. V dropped 1 base and J dropped 3 bases, with 7 bases sitting between them. CDR3: CASSYFGVNQPQHF. The DNA for the CDR3 is TGTGCCAGCAGTTACTTCGGGGTCAATCAGCCCCAGCATTTT.

In DNA form, the CDR3 reads TGTGCCAGCAGTTTCCAAGGGGATCAGCCCCAGCATTTT. Its translation is CASSFQGDQPQHF. The chain is built from TRBV27 and TRBJ1-5; perhaps TRBD1 as D (5 bases). Germline V gives CDR1 MNHEY, CDR2 SMNVEV (reference sequence). Deletions cut 3 bases from V and 5 bases from J, with 8 bases between. This CDR3 spans 13 amino acids.

The genes are TRBV14 and TRBJ2-6, with D perhaps TRBD2 (5 bases). V was clipped by 3 bases and J by 3 bases, with 12 bases between them. Per the germline V gene, CDR1 is SGHDN and CDR2 is FVKESK. The CDR3 loop spans 16 amino acids. CDR3 nucleotide sequence: TGTGCCAGCAGCCACCGACGGGGTGGTGGGGCCAACGTCCTGACTTTC. Translation gives CASSHRRGGGANVLTF.

This clone was seen just once. The CDR3 bases are TGTGCCAGCAGCAACCTGGTCCACACAGATACGCAGTATTTT. This codes for CASSNLVHTDTQYF. The chain is built from TRBV2 and TRBJ2-3; D ambiguous. Deletions cut 6 bases from V and 2 bases from J, with 12 bases between. Germline V lookup: CDR1 SNHLY, CDR2 FYNNEI. CDR3 length: 14 residues. Full variable domain (remainder filled in from reference TRBV2 and TRBJ2-3): EPEVTQTPSHQVTQMGQEVILRCVPISNHLYFYWYRQILGQKVEFLVSFYNNEISEKSEIFDDQFSVERPDGSNFTLKIRSTKLEDSAMYFCASSNLVHTDTQYFGPGTRLTVL.

V is TRBV2 and J is TRBJ2-7; no definite D call. CDR3 length equals 13 residues. Germline values: CDR1 SNHLY, CDR2 FYNNEI. V was pared by 5 bases and J by 3 bases, with 11 bases between. In DNA form, the CDR3 reads TGTGCCAGCAGTCCGGCCTACAGCTACGAGCAGTACGTC. Translating it yields CASSPAYSYEQYV.

The V and J genes are TRBV7-9 and TRBJ1-1, with D tentatively TRBD1 (6 bases). V lost 5 bases and J lost 1, with 11 bases in between. In germline, CDR1 is SEHNR, CDR2 FQNEAQ (reference sequence). This CDR3 comprises 14 residues. CDR3 protein: CASSVSGANTEAFF. The CDR3 region has the DNA TGTGCCAGCAGCGTATCAGGGGCGAACACTGAAGCTTTCTTT.

The V call is TRBV30, the J call TRBJ2-5; D perhaps matches TRBD2 (6 bases). The CDR3 totals 13 residues. Looked up from germline, CDR1 is GTSNPN and CDR2 is SVGIG (reference sequence). Trimming removed 5 bases from V and 1 base from J, with 11 bases in between. CDR3: CAWSSGLQETQYF. CDR3 in DNA: TGTGCCTGGTCGAGCGGGCTCCAAGAGACCCAGTACTTC.